This entry features one TCR beta chain sequence. Via MiXCR, TCRdb re-called the RACE reads, giving one row per CDR3 protein. The sample holds more than 250,000 distinct CDR3 sequences, approximately 7.5% seen once. The data originate from a study of human T cells and chemical hapten exposure. Across the whole study: TCR yields differed between samples (mainly from small differences in pooled library volume).

The time point here: pre-sensitization, week 0. Stated treatment: therapeutic diphenylcyclopropenone sensitization with weekly scalp DPC. Non-pregnant alopecia patients aged 18 to 70, suitable for DPC therapy. The source is a man aged 18 to 29 with alopecia areata. Some clones in this sample may be carry-over from other donors' samples. The input for sequencing was whole blood, taken in connection with sensitization to the hapten diphenylcyclopropenone (DPC).

The CDR3 DNA reads TGTGCCAGCAGTTTGAGCGAGAGCGGCTCCTACGAGCAGTACTTC. As protein: CASSLSESGSYEQYF. The V call is TRBV12-3 or TRBV12-4, the J call TRBJ2-7; D possibly corresponds to TRBD2 (5 bases). The V end lost 3 bases, the J end lost 0 bases, and 12 bases lay between the germline ends. CDR3 length: 15 residues.